This is a list of T cell receptor beta chains from one sample in a study of shared clonotypes between healthy human individuals. The assay was immunoSEQ multiplex PCR, and TCRdb's table has in-frame clones only and misses some. This sample yields about 520,000 clones, of which 81% are seen a single time; roughly 12% belongs to the top ten. Sequenced: PBMCs. The receptors were gathered from a woman in her forties in good health. Some clones in this sample may be carry-over from other donors' samples. Both conserved end residues are part of each CDR3. Each record gives: J gene, V gene, D gene, clone size, CDR3 DNA, CDR3 protein. A D gene is named only where the DNA matches it firmly. A row's size may be missing; if present it is once, few, many or a size class.

J: TRBJ2-3
V: TRBV5-1
D: .
size: .
DNA: TGCGCCAGCAGCTTGGGTAGCGGCCGTGGAGATACGCAGTATTTT
CDR3: CASSLGSGRGDTQYF

J: TRBJ1-4
V: TRBV6-6
D: TRBD1
size: .
DNA: TGTGCCAGCAGGTGGACAGGATTTGCAACTAATGAAAAACTGTTTTTT
CDR3: CASRWTGFATNEKLFF

J: TRBJ2-2
V: TRBV9
D: .
size: .
DNA: TGTGCCAGCAGCGTAGGGGGAGGACAGTGGAACACCGGGGAGCTGTTTTTT
CDR3: CASSVGGGQWNTGELFF

J: TRBJ2-2
V: TRBV4-3
D: TRBD2
size: once
DNA: TGCGCCAGCAGCCAAGATCTGGGCGGGAGTGCCACCGGGGAGCTGTTTTTT
CDR3: CASSQDLGGSATGELFF

J: TRBJ2-5
V: TRBV2
D: TRBD1
size: .
DNA: TGTGCCAGCAGAAAAGGACAGGGGGTAGAGACCCAGTACTTC
CDR3: CASRKGQGVETQYF

J: TRBJ1-4
V: TRBV5-4
D: .
size: many
DNA: TGTGCCAGCAGCTTGGGGGGGGGCTTCAATGAAAAACTGTTTTTT
CDR3: CASSLGGGFNEKLFF

J: TRBJ1-2
V: TRBV14
D: .
size: .
DNA: TGTGCCAGCAGCCAAGGACGGAACTATGGCTACACCTTC
CDR3: CASSQGRNYGYTF

J: TRBJ2-7
V: TRBV2
D: TRBD1
size: .
DNA: TGTGCCAGCAGTGGGACAGGTTCGGCGTGGGAGCAGTACTTC
CDR3: CASSGTGSAWEQYF

J: TRBJ2-1
V: TRBV5-1
D: .
size: .
DNA: TGCGCCAGCAGCTTGGGAGGTGGTTCAGCCTCCAATGAGCAGTTCTTC
CDR3: CASSLGGGSASNEQFF

J: TRBJ1-1
V: TRBV2
D: .
size: few
DNA: TGTGCCAGCAGTTTGGGGACGGTGAACACTGAAGCTTTCTTT
CDR3: CASSLGTVNTEAFF

J: TRBJ1-1
V: TRBV15
D: TRBD1
size: .
DNA: TGTGCCACCAGCAGAAACAGGGGGCTAACTTTCTTT
CDR3: CATSRNRGLTFF

J: TRBJ1-2
V: TRBV9
D: .
size: many
DNA: TGTGCCAGCAGCGTAGCTGGGGTGCCTAACTATGGCTACACCTTC
CDR3: CASSVAGVPNYGYTF

J: TRBJ1-4
V: TRBV30
D: TRBD1
size: .
DNA: TGTGCCTGGAGTTATGGGACAGGGGATGAAAAACTGTTTTTT
CDR3: CAWSYGTGDEKLFF

J: TRBJ2-1
V: TRBV27
D: .
size: .
DNA: TGTGCCAGCAGTTTAGCGGACAGATACAATGAGCAGTTCTTC
CDR3: CASSLADRYNEQFF

J: TRBJ1-5
V: TRBV27
D: .
size: .
DNA: TGTGCCAGCAGTTTATCGTGGGGGGGGCAGGGCAATCAGCCCCAGCATTTT
CDR3: CASSLSWGGQGNQPQHF

J: TRBJ2-2
V: TRBV5-8
D: .
size: .
DNA: TGTGCCAGCAGCTTCAAAGCCCCCGGGGAGCTGTTTTTT
CDR3: CASSFKAPGELFF

J: TRBJ2-7
V: TRBV11-2
D: .
size: .
DNA: TGTGCCAGCAGCTTAGTGGGGAACGAGCAGTACTTC
CDR3: CASSLVGNEQYF

J: TRBJ2-2
V: TRBV5-1
D: .
size: .
DNA: TGCGCCAGCAGCTTCGGCAGGGAAAACACCGGGGAGCTGTTTTTT
CDR3: CASSFGRENTGELFF

J: TRBJ2-7
V: TRBV5-3
D: .
size: .
DNA: TGTGCCAGAAGCTCGCCCCCCCGGGGCAAGGCGTCGTCCGAGCAGTACTTC
CDR3: CARSSPPRGKASSEQYF

J: TRBJ2-3
V: TRBV15
D: .
size: .
DNA: TGTGCCACCAGCAGATCCCCCCGTCTAGAGATGGTCGCAGATACGCAGTATTTT
CDR3: CATSRSPRLEMVADTQYF

J: TRBJ1-5
V: TRBV28
D: .
size: .
DNA: TGTGCCAGCAGTCCATCTACAGGGTATGCCAATCAGCCCCAGCATTTT
CDR3: CASSPSTGYANQPQHF

J: TRBJ1-1
V: TRBV30
D: .
size: .
DNA: TGTGCCTGGAGTGAAAGGGCTGAAGCTTTCTTT
CDR3: CAWSERAEAFF

J: TRBJ2-7
V: TRBV27
D: .
size: .
DNA: TGTGCCAGCAGCGCCAGGCCCAGCTCCTACGAGCAGTACTTC
CDR3: CASSARPSSYEQYF

J: TRBJ1-2
V: TRBV7-9
D: .
size: .
DNA: TGTGCCAGCAGCTTACTACCATATGGCTACACCTTC
CDR3: CASSLLPYGYTF

J: TRBJ1-2
V: TRBV18
D: TRBD1
size: .
DNA: TGTGCCAGCTCACTGGACAGGGGGCCTGATGGCTACACCTTC
CDR3: CASSLDRGPDGYTF

J: TRBJ2-7
V: TRBV9
D: TRBD2
size: .
DNA: TGTGCCAGCAGCACCGGGACTAGCGGGAGGCGCTCCTACGTGGAGCAGTACTTC
CDR3: CASSTGTSGRRSYVEQYF

J: TRBJ1-3
V: TRBV5-6
D: .
size: many
DNA: TGTGCCAGCAGCCCCGGCTCTGGAAACACCATATATTTT
CDR3: CASSPGSGNTIYF

J: TRBJ1-2
V: TRBV18
D: TRBD1
size: .
DNA: TGTGCCAGCTCACCCGACAGGGTCTATGGCTACACCTTC
CDR3: CASSPDRVYGYTF

J: TRBJ2-2
V: TRBV6-1
D: TRBD1
size: .
DNA: TGTGCCAGCAGGACAGGGGCGACCGGGGAGCTGTTTTTT
CDR3: CASRTGATGELFF

J: TRBJ2-2
V: TRBV11-2
D: .
size: .
DNA: TGTGCCAGCACCCCCGTGCGGAGTTTACCCGGGGAGCTGTTTTTT
CDR3: CASTPVRSLPGELFF

J: TRBJ1-5
V: TRBV30
D: .
size: .
DNA: TGTGCCTGGCAGACAGGAAATAGGGATCAGCCCCAGCATTTT
CDR3: CAWQTGNRDQPQHF

J: TRBJ1-2
V: TRBV5-4
D: TRBD1
size: .
DNA: TGTGCCAGCAAAACCGGACAGGGGATCCTTAACTATGGCTACACCTTC
CDR3: CASKTGQGILNYGYTF

J: TRBJ2-5
V: TRBV5-1
D: .
size: .
DNA: TGCGCCAGCAGCTTGGCCAAGGGACATCAAGAGACCCAGTACTTC
CDR3: CASSLAKGHQETQYF

J: TRBJ2-1
V: TRBV7-7
D: .
size: .
DNA: TGTGCCAGCAGCTCGGAGGGCGGGGCCGCTGAGCAGTTCTTC
CDR3: CASSSEGGAAEQFF

J: TRBJ2-3
V: TRBV30
D: TRBD1
size: few
DNA: TGTGCCAGCGAAGGAGGGGGACAGGGTCCAAGTACGCAGTATTTT
CDR3: CASEGGGQGPSTQYF

J: TRBJ2-7
V: TRBV5-1
D: .
size: .
DNA: TGCGCCAGCAGCTTGGCTGCAGGGTACTACGAGCAGTACTTC
CDR3: CASSLAAGYYEQYF

J: TRBJ2-7
V: TRBV2
D: TRBD2
size: .
DNA: TGTGCCAGCAGTGGGGGACTAGTCTACGAGCAGTACTTC
CDR3: CASSGGLVYEQYF

J: TRBJ1-1
V: TRBV9
D: .
size: few
DNA: TGTGCCAGCAGCGTAGAAGTGGCTTCTGAAGCTTTCTTT
CDR3: CASSVEVASEAFF

J: TRBJ1-3
V: TRBV7-9
D: .
size: few
DNA: TGTGCCAGCAGCTTAACCCGTAGTGGAAACACCATATATTTT
CDR3: CASSLTRSGNTIYF

J: TRBJ2-2
V: TRBV6-5
D: TRBD1
size: .
DNA: TGTGCCAGCAGTTACCGGGACAGGTTGTTTGGAGAGGAGCTGTTTTTT
CDR3: CASSYRDRLFGEELFF

J: TRBJ2-3
V: TRBV19
D: .
size: .
DNA: TGTGCCAGTAGTTATGGGGATACGCAGTATTTT
CDR3: CASSYGDTQYF

J: TRBJ2-2
V: TRBV11-1
D: .
size: .
DNA: TGTGCCAGCAGCTTAGGAACGGCCTACACCGGGGAGCTGTTTTTT
CDR3: CASSLGTAYTGELFF

J: TRBJ2-5
V: TRBV28
D: TRBD2
size: many
DNA: TGTGCCAGCAGTTTATCGGTCTGGGGGCTAGCGGGAATTAAAGAGACCCAGTACTTC
CDR3: CASSLSVWGLAGIKETQYF

J: TRBJ2-2
V: TRBV5-4
D: TRBD2
size: .
DNA: TGTGCCAGTAGTCTAGCGGGAGTAGGCACCGGGGAGCTGTTTTTT
CDR3: CASSLAGVGTGELFF

J: TRBJ2-3
V: TRBV5-1
D: TRBD1
size: .
DNA: TGCGCCAGCAGCTTGGCCCGTGGACAGGGGGAGAGTCGTACAGATACGCAGTATTTT
CDR3: CASSLARGQGESRTDTQYF

J: TRBJ1-5
V: TRBV4-1
D: .
size: .
DNA: TGCGCCAGCAGCCAAGATGAGGTTGGAGTAGGAATGGATCAGCCCCAGCATTTT
CDR3: CASSQDEVGVGMDQPQHF

J: TRBJ2-1
V: TRBV28
D: TRBD2
size: .
DNA: TGTGCCAGCAGTTTTGGCGGGAGGGCCTACAATGAGCAGTTCTTC
CDR3: CASSFGGRAYNEQFF

J: TRBJ2-3
V: TRBV15
D: .
size: .
DNA: TGTGCCACCAGCAGAACCTTCGACAGTCGCACAGATACGCAGTATTTT
CDR3: CATSRTFDSRTDTQYF

J: TRBJ2-2
V: TRBV5-1
D: TRBD1
size: .
DNA: TGCGCCAGCAGCTGGGGACAGGGCTCAGCTAACACCGGGGAGCTGTTTTTT
CDR3: CASSWGQGSANTGELFF

J: TRBJ2-1
V: TRBV7-3
D: .
size: .
DNA: TGTGCCAGCAGCTTAAAATCGTCACTAGCTGGTGAGCAGTTCTTC
CDR3: CASSLKSSLAGEQFF

J: TRBJ2-1
V: TRBV2
D: .
size: .
DNA: TGTGCCAGCAAAGCTCTGGGCGGCAATGAGCAGTTCTTC
CDR3: CASKALGGNEQFF

J: TRBJ1-3
V: TRBV15
D: .
size: .
DNA: TGTGCCACCAGCGATGGACAGCTCTCTGGAAACACCATATATTTT
CDR3: CATSDGQLSGNTIYF

J: TRBJ2-7
V: TRBV27
D: TRBD2
size: .
DNA: TGTGCCAGCAGTCCTAGCGGGGCTTACTACGAGCAGTACTTC
CDR3: CASSPSGAYYEQYF

J: TRBJ1-2
V: TRBV28
D: TRBD1
size: .
DNA: TGTGCCAGCAGTGACAGGGGCTTCGGTGGCTACACCTTC
CDR3: CASSDRGFGGYTF

J: TRBJ1-5
V: TRBV5-6
D: TRBD1
size: .
DNA: TGTGCCAGCAGCCAGGGACAGTTTCAGCCCCAGCATTTT
CDR3: CASSQGQFQPQHF

J: TRBJ2-1
V: TRBV21-1
D: .
size: .
DNA: TGTGCCAGCAGCAAATACAAGACGGGCCTACAAGGTAGGGAGCAGTTCTTC
CDR3: CASSKYKTGLQGREQFF